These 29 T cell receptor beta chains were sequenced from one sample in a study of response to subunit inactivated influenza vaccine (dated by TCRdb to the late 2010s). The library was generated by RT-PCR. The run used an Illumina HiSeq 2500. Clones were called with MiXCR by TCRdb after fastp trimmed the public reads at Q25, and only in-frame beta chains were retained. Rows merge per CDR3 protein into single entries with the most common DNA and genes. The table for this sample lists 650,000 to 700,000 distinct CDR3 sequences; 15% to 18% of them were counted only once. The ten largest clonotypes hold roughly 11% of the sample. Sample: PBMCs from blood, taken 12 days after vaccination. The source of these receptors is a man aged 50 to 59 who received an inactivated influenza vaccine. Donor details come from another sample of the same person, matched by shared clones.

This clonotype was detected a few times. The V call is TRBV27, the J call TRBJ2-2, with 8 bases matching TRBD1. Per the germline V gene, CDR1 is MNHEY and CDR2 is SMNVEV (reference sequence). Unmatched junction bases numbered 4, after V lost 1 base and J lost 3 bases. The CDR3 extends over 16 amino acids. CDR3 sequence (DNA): TGTGCCAGCAGTTTATTCTGGACAGGGTACACCGGGGAGCTGTTTTTT. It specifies CASSLFWTGYTGELFF.

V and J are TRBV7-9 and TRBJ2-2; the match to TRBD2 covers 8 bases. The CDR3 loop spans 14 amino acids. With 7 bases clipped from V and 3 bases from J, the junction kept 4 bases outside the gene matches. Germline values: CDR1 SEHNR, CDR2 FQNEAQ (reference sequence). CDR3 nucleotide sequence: TGTGCCAGCACCCCGGGAGGGGACACCGGGGAGCTGTTTTTT. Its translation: CASTPGGDTGELFF.

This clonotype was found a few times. In nucleotides, the CDR3 is TGCGCCAGCAGCTCGACTAGCGGGAGACTGCGTGGTGAGCAGTTCTTC. This translates into CASSSTSGRLRGEQFF. The chain is built from TRBV5-1 and TRBJ2-1; 12 bases agree with TRBD2. After removal of 3 bases from V and 9 bases from J, the junction contained 10 bases not matched to a gene. Germline V gives CDR1 SGHRS, CDR2 YFSETQ. The CDR3 totals 16 residues.

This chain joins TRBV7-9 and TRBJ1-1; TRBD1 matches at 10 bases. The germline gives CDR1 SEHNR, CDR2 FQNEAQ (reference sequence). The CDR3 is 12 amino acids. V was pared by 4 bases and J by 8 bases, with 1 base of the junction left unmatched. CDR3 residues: CASSSGQGEAFF. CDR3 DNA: TGTGCCAGCAGCTCGGGACAGGGGGAAGCTTTCTTT. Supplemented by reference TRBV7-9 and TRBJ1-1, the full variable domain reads DTGVSQNPRHKITKRGQNVTFRCDPISEHNRLYWYRQTLGQGPEFLTYFQNEAQLEKSRLLSDRFSAERPKGSFSTLEIQRTEQGDSAMYLCASSSGQGEAFFGQGTRLTVV.

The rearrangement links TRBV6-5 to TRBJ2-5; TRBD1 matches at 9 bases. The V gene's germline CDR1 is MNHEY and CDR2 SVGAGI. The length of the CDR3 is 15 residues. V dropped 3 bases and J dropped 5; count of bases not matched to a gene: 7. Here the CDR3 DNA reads TGTGCCAGCAGTTATGGCGGGACAGGGCGGGAGACCCAGTACTTC. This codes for CASSYGGTGRETQYF.

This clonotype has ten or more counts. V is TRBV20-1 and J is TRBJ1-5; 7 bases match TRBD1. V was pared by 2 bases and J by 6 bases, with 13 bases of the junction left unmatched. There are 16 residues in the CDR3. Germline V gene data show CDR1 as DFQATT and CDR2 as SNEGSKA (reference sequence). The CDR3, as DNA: TGCAGTGCTAGAACTACACCCGACAGGGACCCTCAGCCCCAGCATTTT. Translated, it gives CSARTTPDRDPQPQHF.

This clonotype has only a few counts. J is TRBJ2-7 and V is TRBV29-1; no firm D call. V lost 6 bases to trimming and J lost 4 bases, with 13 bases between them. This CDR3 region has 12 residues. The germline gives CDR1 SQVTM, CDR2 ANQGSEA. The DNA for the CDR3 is TGCAGCGTCCGCAAAGGGTGGTACGAGCAGTACTTC. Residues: CSVRKGWYEQYF.

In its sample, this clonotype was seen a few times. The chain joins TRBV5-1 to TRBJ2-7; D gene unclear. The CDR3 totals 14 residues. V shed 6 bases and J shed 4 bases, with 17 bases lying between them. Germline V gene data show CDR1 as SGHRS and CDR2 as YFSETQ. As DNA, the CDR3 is TGCGCCAGCACCTGGGGATCTTCGGCGTACGAGCAGTACTTC. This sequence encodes CASTWGSSAYEQYF.

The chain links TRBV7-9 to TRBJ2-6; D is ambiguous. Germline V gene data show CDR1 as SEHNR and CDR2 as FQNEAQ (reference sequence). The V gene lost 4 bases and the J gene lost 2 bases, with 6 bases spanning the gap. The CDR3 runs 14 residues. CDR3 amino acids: CASSYSTGANVLTF. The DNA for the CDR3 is TGTGCCAGCAGCTATAGTACTGGGGCCAACGTCCTGACTTTC.

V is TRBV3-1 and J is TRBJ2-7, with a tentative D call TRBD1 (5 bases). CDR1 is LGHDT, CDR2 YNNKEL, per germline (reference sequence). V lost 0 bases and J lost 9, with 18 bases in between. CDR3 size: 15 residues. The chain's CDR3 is CASSQEGAFGRMQYF. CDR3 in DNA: TGTGCCAGCAGCCAAGAAGGGGCTTTCGGCAGGATGCAGTACTTC.

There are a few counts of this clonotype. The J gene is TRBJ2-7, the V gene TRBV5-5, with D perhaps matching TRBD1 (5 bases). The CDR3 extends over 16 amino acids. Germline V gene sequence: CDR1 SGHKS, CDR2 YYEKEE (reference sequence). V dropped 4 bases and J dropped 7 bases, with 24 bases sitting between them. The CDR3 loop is CASSNERGTLVGEQYF. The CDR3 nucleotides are TGTGCCAGCAGCAACGAAAGGGGCACTTTGGTTGGGGAGCAGTACTTC.

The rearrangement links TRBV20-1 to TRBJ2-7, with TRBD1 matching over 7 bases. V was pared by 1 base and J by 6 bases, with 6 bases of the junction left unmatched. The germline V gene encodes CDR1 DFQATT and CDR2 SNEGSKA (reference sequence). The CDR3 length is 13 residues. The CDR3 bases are TGCAGTGCTAGAGTTATACAGGGGCCCGAGCAGTACTTC. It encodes CSARVIQGPEQYF.

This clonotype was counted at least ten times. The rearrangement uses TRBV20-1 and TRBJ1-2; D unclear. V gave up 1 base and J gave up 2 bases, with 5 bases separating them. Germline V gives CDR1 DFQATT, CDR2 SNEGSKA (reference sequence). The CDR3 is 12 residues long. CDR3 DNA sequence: TGCAGTGCTAGAGGAATGAACTATGGCTACACCTTC. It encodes CSARGMNYGYTF.

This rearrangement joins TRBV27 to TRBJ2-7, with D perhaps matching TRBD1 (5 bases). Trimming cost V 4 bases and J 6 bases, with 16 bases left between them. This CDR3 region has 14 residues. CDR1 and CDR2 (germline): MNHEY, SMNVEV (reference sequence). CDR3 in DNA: TGTGCCAGCAGTTATGACAGATTTACCAGCGAGCAGTACTTC. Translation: CASSYDRFTSEQYF.

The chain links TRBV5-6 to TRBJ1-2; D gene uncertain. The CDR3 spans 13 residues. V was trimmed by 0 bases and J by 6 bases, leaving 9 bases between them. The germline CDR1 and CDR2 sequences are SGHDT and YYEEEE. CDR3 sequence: CASSLGESDGYTF. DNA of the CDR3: TGTGCCAGCAGCTTGGGAGAAAGTGATGGCTACACCTTC. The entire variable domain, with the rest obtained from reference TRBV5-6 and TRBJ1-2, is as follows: DAGVTQSPTHLIKTRGQQVTLRCSPKSGHDTVSWYQQALGQGPQFIFQYYEEEERQRGNFPDRFSGHQFPNYSSELNVNALLLGDSALYLCASSLGESDGYTFGSGTRLTVV.

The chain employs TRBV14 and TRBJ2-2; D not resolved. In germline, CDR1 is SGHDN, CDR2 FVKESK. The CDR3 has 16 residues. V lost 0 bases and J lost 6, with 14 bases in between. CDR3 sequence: CASSQDRARLPGELFF. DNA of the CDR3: TGTGCCAGCAGCCAAGATCGTGCTAGACTGCCCGGGGAGCTGTTTTTT.

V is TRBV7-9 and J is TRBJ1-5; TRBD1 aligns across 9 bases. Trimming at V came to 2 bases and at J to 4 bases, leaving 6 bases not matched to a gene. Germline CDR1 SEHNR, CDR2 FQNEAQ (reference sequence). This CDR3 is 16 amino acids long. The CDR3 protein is CASSLSRTGANQPQHF. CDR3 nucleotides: TGTGCCAGCAGCTTAAGCCGGACAGGGGCGAATCAGCCCCAGCATTTT.

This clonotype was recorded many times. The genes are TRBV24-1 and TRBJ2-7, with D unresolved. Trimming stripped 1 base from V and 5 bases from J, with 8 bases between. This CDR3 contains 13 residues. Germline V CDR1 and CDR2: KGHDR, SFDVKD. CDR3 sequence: CATSDFGRDEQYF. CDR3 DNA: TGTGCCACCAGTGATTTTGGAAGGGACGAGCAGTACTTC.

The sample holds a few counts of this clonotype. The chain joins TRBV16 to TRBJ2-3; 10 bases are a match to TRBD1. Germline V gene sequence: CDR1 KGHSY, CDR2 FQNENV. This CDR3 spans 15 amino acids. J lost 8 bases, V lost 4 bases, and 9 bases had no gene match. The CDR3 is CASSPGTGAGSTQYF. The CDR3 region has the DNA TGTGCCAGCAGCCCCGGGACAGGGGCAGGGAGTACGCAGTATTTT.

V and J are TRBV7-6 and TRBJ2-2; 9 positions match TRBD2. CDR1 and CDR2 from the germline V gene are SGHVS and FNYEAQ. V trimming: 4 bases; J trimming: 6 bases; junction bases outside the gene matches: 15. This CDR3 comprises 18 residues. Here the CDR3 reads CASSWRPRGGGRAGELFF. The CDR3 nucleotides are TGTGCCAGCAGCTGGCGGCCCCGAGGGGGCGGGAGGGCCGGGGAGCTGTTTTTT. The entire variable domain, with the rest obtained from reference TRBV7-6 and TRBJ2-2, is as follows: GAGVSQSPRYKVTKRGQDVALRCDPISGHVSLYWYRQALGQGPEFLTYFNYEAQQDKSGLPNDRFSAERPEGSISTLTIQRTEQRDSAMYRCASSWRPRGGGRAGELFFGEGSRLTVL.

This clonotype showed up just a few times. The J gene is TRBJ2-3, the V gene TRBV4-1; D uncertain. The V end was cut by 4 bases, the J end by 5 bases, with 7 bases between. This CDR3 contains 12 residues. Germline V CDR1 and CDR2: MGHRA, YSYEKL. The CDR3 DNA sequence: TGCGCCAGCAGCCGTCCAGGAGATACGCAGTATTTT. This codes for CASSRPGDTQYF.

CDR3: CASRTSSGSPTDTQYF. The CDR3 bases are TGTGCCAGCAGAACATCGAGCGGGAGCCCCACAGATACGCAGTATTTT. The rearrangement uses TRBV12-3 or TRBV12-4 and TRBJ2-3; 8 nucleotides line up with TRBD2. The CDR3 runs 16 residues. V was clipped by 6 bases and J by 2 bases; unmatched bases: 10.

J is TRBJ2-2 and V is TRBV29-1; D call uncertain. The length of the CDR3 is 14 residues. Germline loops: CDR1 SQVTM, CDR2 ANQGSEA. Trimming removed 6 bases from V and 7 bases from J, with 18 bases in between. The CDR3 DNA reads TGCAGCGTCGCCCACGGACGCGGCAACGGGGAGCTGTTTTTT. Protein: CSVAHGRGNGELFF.

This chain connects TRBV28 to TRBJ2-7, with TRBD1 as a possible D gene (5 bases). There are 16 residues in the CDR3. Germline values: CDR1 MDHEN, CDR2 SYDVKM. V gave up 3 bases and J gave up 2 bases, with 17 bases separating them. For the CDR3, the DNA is TGTGCCAGCAGTTTCACCCTCCGACAGAGGACCTACGAGCAGTACTTC. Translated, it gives CASSFTLRQRTYEQYF.

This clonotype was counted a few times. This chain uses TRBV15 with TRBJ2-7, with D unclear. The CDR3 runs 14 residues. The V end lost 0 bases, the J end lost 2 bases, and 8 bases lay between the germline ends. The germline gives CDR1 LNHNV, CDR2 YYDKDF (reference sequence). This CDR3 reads CATSRDFTAYEQYF. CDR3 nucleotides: TGTGCCACCAGCAGAGATTTCACAGCCTACGAGCAGTACTTC.

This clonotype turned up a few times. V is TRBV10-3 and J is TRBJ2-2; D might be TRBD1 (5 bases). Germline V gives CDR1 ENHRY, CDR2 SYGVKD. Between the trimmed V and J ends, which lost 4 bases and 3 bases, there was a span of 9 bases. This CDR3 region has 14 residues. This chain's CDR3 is CAISVDRHTGELFF. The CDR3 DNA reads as TGTGCCATCAGTGTTGACAGACACACCGGGGAGCTGTTTTTT.

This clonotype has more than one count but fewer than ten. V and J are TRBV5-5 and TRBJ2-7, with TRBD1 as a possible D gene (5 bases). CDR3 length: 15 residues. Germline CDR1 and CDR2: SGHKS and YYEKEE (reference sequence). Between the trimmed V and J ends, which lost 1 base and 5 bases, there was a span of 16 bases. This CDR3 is CASSLRAGLIHEQYF. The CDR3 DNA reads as TGTGCCAGCAGCTTGAGGGCAGGGTTAATCCACGAGCAGTACTTC.

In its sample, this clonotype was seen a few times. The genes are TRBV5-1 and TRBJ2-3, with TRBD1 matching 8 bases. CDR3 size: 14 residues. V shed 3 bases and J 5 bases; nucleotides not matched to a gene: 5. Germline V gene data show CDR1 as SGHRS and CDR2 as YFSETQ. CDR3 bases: TGCGCCAGCAGCTCCGGGACAGGAAAAGATACGCAGTATTTT. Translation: CASSSGTGKDTQYF.

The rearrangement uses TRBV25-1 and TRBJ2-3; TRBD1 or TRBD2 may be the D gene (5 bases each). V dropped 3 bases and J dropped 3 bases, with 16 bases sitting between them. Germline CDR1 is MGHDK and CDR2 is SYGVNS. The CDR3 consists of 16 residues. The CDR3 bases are TGTGCCAGCAGTGATCCTGGGACGGCCCGGACAGATACGCAGTATTTT. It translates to CASSDPGTARTDTQYF. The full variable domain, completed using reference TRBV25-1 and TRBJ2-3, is EADIYQTPRYLVIGTGKKITLECSQTMGHDKMYWYQQDPGMELHLIHYSYGVNSTEKGDLSSESTVSRIRTEHFPLTLESARPSHTSQYLCASSDPGTARTDTQYFGPGTRLTVL.